This T cell receptor beta chain was identified in a study of response to subunit inactivated influenza vaccine. This clonotype came up many times. The antigen is not known. General study points: The authors suggested that every seasonal influenza vaccination recruits few new T cells.

The V gene's germline CDR1 is SGHDT and CDR2 YYEEEE. V was clipped by 3 bases and J by 10 bases, with 14 bases between them. The CDR3 is 13 residues long. TCRdb reprocessed the RT-PCR reads via MiXCR and lists one record per CDR3 protein. The data show approximately 230,000 distinct CDR3 sequences, with less than 15% seen just once and approximately 8.3% held by the top ten. This clonotype originated in a man aged 50 to 59 who received an inactivated influenza vaccine. The V gene is TRBV5-6, the J gene TRBJ2-1; the D gene is possibly TRBD1 (6 bases). Material: non-naive T cells sorted from PBMCs, obtained around two weeks before vaccination. CDR3 sequence reads: CASSYYRAGEQFF. The CDR3 region has the DNA TGTGCCAGCAGCTATTACAGGGCAGGGGAGCAGTTCTTC.